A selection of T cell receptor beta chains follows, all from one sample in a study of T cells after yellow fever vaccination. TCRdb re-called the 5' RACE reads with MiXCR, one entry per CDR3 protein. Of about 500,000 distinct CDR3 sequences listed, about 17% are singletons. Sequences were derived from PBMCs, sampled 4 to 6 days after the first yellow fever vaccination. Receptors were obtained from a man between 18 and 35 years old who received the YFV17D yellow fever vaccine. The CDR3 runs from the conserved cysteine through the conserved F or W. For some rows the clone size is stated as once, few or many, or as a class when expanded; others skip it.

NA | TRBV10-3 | CAISRTGPTDTQYF
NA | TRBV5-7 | CASSFPGQGVGDTQYF
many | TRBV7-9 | CASSSIGQGNTEQFF
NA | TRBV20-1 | CSASSPAGRYETQYF
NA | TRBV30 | CAWGTGDTQYF
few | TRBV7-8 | CATLGSYSGNTIYF
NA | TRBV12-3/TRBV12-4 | CASSLMRGKLFF
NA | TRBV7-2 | CASSPADTTFYGYTF
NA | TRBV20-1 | CSAREYGGNTEAFF
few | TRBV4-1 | CASSQAAGFPREQFF